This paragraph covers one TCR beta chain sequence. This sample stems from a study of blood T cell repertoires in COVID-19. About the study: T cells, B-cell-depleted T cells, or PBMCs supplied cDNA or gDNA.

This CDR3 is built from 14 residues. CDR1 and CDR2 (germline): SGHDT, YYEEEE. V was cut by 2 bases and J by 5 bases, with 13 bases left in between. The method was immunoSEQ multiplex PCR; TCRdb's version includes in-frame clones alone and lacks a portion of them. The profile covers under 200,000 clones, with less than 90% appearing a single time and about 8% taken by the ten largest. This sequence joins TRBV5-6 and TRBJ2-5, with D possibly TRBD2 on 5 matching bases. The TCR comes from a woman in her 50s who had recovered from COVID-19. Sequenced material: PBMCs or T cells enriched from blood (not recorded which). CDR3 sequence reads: CASSFASSRETQYF. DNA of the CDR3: TGTGCCAGCAGCTTTGCTAGCTCCCGGGAGACCCAGTACTTC.